This entry concerns a single T cell receptor beta chain. This sample was included in a study of blood T cell repertoires in COVID-19. Study details: The analysed material was cDNA or gDNA that came from T cells, B-cell-depleted T cells, or PBMCs.

Seattle cases were enrolled at active infection and followed longitudinally. In the authors' methods: Reference gene primer amplification gave nucleated cell count estimates. Some clones are missing from TCRdb's copy, which holds only in-frame ones; the method was immunoSEQ multiplex PCR. D and trimming were read from the DNA, whereas the V and J calls and clone size are those reported in that table. Among some 120,000 clones, roughly four fifths were seen once, and the ten largest hold approximately 18%. The CDR3 length is 14 residues. V shed 6 bases and J shed 0 bases, with 9 bases lying between them. CDR1 is MNHEY and CDR2 is SVGAGI in the germline V gene.

The rearrangement joins TRBV6-5 to TRBJ2-1; D is perhaps TRBD2 (6 bases). This sequence originates from a man aged 25-40 years with COVID-19, enrolled during active disease. The sample was peripheral blood. The CDR3 DNA reads TGTGCCAGCAGAGGAGGGAGCTCCTACAATGAGCAGTTCTTC. The encoded protein is CASRGGSSYNEQFF.